Described below is a single TCR beta chain sequence and its context. Its antigen specificity is not known. Qualities for individual bases were not recorded, and no much larger clone is one base off. The data were taken from a study of T cell repertoires in cytomegalovirus infection (dated by TCRdb to about 2019). Regarding the complete study: Donor HLA type was relevant to the analysis, as public TCR beta signatures indicated carriage of CMV infection together with the matching HLA type. Broader findings and caveats from the paper: In the ex vivo response, HLA-C-restricted CMV-specific TCR beta clonotypes were dominant, and in two of eight donors the single most frequent clonotype came from this HLA-C-restricted group. In both this cohort and an independent roughly 400-donor cohort, the cumulative frequency of public TCR beta family members distinguished carriers of CMV infection plus the relevant HLA type.

Ends trimmed: V by 6 bases, J by 4 bases; bases unmatched to a gene: 8. Spanning cysteine to phenylalanine, the CDR3 consists of 14 amino acids. Only the CDR3 DNA is retained, 42 bases long and in frame from the first base. The sample was run on an Illumina HiSeq 1500. In-frame beta chains were kept once TCRdb had trimmed the public reads at Q25 with fastp and called clones with MiXCR. Each record represents a unique CDR3 protein, reported with the most common genes and DNA among its rows. This sample comprises under 200,000 distinct CDR3 sequences, 17% of them detected only once. The ten largest make up roughly a sixth of the sample.

Here the chain combines TRBV12-3 or TRBV12-4 and TRBJ1-1, with 7 bases aligning to TRBD1. The sequence derives from a human donor in good health (CMV status not recorded). Some clones in this sample may be carry-over from other donors' samples. The source material was CD8+ T cells from PBMCs. CDR3 region: CASRLPGGVTEAFF. At the DNA level, the sequence is TGTGCCAGCAGGCTACCAGGGGGGGTCACTGAAGCTTTCTTT.